This T cell receptor beta chain appears in the sequencing data of a study of beta chain features in type 1 diabetes. Broader study findings: For patients and controls alike, PCR might favor shorter templates to the same degree. These data did not resolve whether HLA type affects TCRB rearrangement. Across patients, naive, central memory and Treg TCRB repertoires exhibited apparently greater similarity than was observed across healthy donors.

Expressed TCRB transcripts got sequenced, as all isolated RNA was reverse transcribed. TCRdb keeps only in-frame clones here, not all; method: immunoSEQ multiplex PCR. The sample consists of approximately 400,000 clones, more than 13% of them appearing once. All sorted populations exceeded 95% purity. The CDR3 is 14 amino acids. V lost 5 bases and J lost 5; bases outside the gene matches: 5. Germline-derived CDR1 and CDR2 are SNHLY and FYNNEI. In the case of this clone: The antigen remains unidentified.

This receptor was obtained from a young woman in good health. Sequencing was done on a sample of naive CD4+ T cells from blood. The chain combines TRBV2 with TRBJ2-7; 11 bases are shared with TRBD2. The CDR3 loop is CASSRLAGTHEQYF. For the CDR3, the DNA is TGTGCCAGCAGTAGACTAGCGGGGACTCACGAGCAGTACTTC.